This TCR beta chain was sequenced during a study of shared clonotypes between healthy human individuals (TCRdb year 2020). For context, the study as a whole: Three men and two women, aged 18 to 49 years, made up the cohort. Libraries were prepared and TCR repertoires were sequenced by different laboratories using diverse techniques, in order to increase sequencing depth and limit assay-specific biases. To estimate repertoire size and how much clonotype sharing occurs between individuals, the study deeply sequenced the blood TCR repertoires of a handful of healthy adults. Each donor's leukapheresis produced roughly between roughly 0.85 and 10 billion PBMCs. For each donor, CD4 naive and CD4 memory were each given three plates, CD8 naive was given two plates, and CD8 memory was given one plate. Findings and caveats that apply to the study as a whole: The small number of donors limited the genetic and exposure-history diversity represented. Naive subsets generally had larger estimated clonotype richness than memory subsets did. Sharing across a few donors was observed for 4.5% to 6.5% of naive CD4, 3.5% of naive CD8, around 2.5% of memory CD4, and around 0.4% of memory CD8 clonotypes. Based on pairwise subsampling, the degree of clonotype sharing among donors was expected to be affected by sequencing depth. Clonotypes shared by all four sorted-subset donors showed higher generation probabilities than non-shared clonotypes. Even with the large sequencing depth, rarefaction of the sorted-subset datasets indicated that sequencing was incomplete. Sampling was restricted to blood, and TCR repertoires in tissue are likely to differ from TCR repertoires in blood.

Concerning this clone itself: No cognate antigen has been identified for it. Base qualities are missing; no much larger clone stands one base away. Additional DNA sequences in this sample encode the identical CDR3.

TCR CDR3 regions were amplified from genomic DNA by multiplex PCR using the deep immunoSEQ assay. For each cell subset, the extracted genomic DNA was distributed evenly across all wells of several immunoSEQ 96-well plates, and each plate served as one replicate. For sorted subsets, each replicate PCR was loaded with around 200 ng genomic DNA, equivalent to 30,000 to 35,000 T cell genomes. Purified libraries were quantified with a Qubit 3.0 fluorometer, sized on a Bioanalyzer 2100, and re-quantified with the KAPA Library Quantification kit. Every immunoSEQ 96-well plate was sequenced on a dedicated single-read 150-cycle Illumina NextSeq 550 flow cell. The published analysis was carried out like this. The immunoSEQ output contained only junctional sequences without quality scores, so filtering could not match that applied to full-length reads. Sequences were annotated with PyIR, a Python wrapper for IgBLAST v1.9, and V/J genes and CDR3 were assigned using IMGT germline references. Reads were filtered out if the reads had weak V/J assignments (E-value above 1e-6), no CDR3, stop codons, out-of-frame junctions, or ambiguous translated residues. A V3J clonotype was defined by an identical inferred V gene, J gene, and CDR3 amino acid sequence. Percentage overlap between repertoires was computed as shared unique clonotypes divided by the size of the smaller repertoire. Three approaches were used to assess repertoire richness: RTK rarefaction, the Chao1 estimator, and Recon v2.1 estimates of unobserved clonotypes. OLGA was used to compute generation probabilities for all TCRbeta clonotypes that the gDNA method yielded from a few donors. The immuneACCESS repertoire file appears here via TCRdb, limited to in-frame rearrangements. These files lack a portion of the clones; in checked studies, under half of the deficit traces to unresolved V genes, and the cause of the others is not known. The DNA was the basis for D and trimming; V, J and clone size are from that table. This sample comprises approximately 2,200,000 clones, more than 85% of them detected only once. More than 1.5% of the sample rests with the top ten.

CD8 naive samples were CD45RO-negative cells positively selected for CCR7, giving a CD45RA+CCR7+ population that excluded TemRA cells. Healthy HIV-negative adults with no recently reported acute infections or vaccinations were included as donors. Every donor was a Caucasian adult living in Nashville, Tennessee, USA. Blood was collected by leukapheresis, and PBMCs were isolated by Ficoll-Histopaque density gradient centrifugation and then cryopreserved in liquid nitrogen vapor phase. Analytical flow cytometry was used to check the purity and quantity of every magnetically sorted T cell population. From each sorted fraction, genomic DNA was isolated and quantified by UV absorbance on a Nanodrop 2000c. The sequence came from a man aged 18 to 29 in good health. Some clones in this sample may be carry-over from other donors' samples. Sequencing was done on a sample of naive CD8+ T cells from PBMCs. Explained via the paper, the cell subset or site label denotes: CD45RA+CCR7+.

The DNA sequence reads TGCGCCAGCAGTGAGGCGGGACAGGGCACCTACGAGCAGTACTTC. This sequence encodes CASSEAGQGTYEQYF. This sequence uses TRBV10-2 and TRBJ2-7; TRBD1 lines up with 9 middle nucleotides. Inclusive of the bounding cysteine and phenylalanine, the CDR3 is 15 residues long. Solely the CDR3 DNA is kept, with 45 bases framed from the first base. CDR1 and CDR2 (WSHSY, SAAADI) derive from the germline V gene. Unmatched junction bases come to 4, with V trimmed by 2 bases and J by 2 bases.